This T cell receptor beta chain is drawn from a study of blood T cells in healthy people across ages. Study-level background: Through template switching, about one barcoded beta molecule was captured per two T cells, as measured in model experiments.

Alongside a J-beta primer mix, a sample-barcoded 5' primer served in a second PCR lasting 7 to 11 cycles. The template-switch adaptor, which had 12 random nucleotides, put a tag on each cDNA molecule. TCRdb used MiXCR to reprocess the 5' RACE reads, holding one entry per CDR3 protein. The sample carries under 700,000 distinct CDR3 sequences, more than 20% recorded once. This clonotype was observed a handful of times. A further study also used this sample, focusing on T cells of mothers and their children. That source reports: None of the identified T cell clones proved to be persistent microchimeric clones.

Source material: blood. The clonotype was recovered from a boy aged 5-17 years in good health.

Here the CDR3 reads CASSHPMGDFNTDTQYF. In DNA, the CDR3 is TGCGCCAGCAGCCACCCTATGGGGGACTTCAACACAGATACGCAGTATTTT. The genes are TRBV4-3 and TRBJ2-3, with D possibly being TRBD2 (6 bases). CDR1 and CDR2 from the germline V gene are LGHNA and YSLEER. Trimming cost V 3 bases and J 2 bases, with 18 bases left between them. The CDR3 totals 17 residues.